The source of this T cell receptor beta chain is a study of blood T cell repertoires in COVID-19. Study context: Acute-phase and convalescent COVID-19 samples originated in the United States, Italy and Spain.

Assay: immunoSEQ multiplex PCR; the TCRdb copy retains only in-frame clones and omits some. The data show roughly 250,000 clones, around 91% seen once. The CDR3 loop spans 15 amino acids. V was trimmed by 0 bases and J by 4 bases, leaving 13 bases between them. Germline assignment: CDR1 SGHRS and CDR2 YFSETQ. The study counted Cohort 3 donors as recovered given two negative PCRs, clearance, or symptom resolution. The origin of this receptor is a woman aged 18 to 35 who had recovered from COVID-19. The chain employs TRBV5-1 and TRBJ1-1, with D tentatively TRBD1 (5 bases). Sequencing was performed on PBMCs or T cells enriched from blood (not recorded which). This CDR3 reads CASSLDRTGPTEAFF. CDR3 in DNA: TGCGCCAGCAGCTTGGACCGTACAGGTCCCACTGAAGCTTTCTTT.